The 10 T cell receptor beta chains listed next were all sequenced from one sample in a study of T-cell memory formation after mild COVID-19. TCRdb used MiXCR to reprocess the 5' RACE reads, holding one entry per CDR3 protein. The sample includes hundreds of thousands of distinct CDR3 sequences, roughly 20% of them seen just once. The sequenced sample consisted of PBMCs or a T cell subset sorted from them (not recorded which). All receptors derive from an adult woman who had mild COVID-19 (a few samples of this study predate the infection). Cell type and time point are not known.

This clonotype was detected ten times or more. The V gene is TRBV9, the J gene TRBJ2-3; TRBD1 matches 9 bases. The CDR3 consists of 15 residues. V lost 1 base and J lost 4; bases outside the gene matches: 4. CDR1 and CDR2 (germline): SGDLS, YYNGEE. The CDR3 sequence: CASSVWTGEPDTQYF. The CDR3 nucleotides are TGTGCCAGCAGCGTATGGACAGGGGAGCCAGATACGCAGTATTTT.

The V call is TRBV7-7, the J call TRBJ2-2, with D possibly being TRBD1 or TRBD2 (5 bases each). Germline CDR1 SSHAT, CDR2 FNYEAQ (reference sequence). Trimming removed 1 base at V and 6 bases at J, with 12 bases between. The CDR3 covers 15 residues. The CDR3 region is CASSLGTGTPGELFF. CDR3 bases: TGTGCCAGCAGCTTAGGGACCGGGACCCCCGGGGAGCTGTTTTTT.

This clonotype was picked up a small number of times. The chain has TRBV20-1 and TRBJ1-1; TRBD1 agrees at 7 bases. V gave up 3 bases and J gave up 2 bases; unmatched junction bases: 6. Germline loops: CDR1 DFQATT, CDR2 SNEGSKA (reference sequence). CDR3 length: 14 amino acids. The CDR3 spells CSARSTGINTEAFF. In DNA form, the CDR3 reads TGCAGTGCTAGGTCGACAGGGATAAACACTGAAGCTTTCTTT.

This clonotype was recorded at least ten times. The chain is built from TRBV5-1 and TRBJ1-4; the match to TRBD1 covers 12 bases. Germline V gene sequence: CDR1 SGHRS, CDR2 YFSETQ. CDR3 length: 15 amino acids. Germline trimming cut 5 bases from V and 5 bases from J; bases unmatched to any gene: 4. The chain's CDR3 is CASRGTGGPNEKLFF. In DNA, the CDR3 is TGCGCCAGCAGAGGGACAGGGGGCCCAAATGAAAAACTGTTTTTT.

The V gene is TRBV12-3 or TRBV12-4, the J gene TRBJ1-1; 7 nucleotides agree with TRBD1. With V trimmed by 6 bases and J by 3 bases, 13 bases remained unmatched. CDR3 size: 16 residues. The CDR3 region is CASRPAVSRGDTEAFF. As DNA, the CDR3 is TGTGCCAGCAGACCAGCGGTCAGCAGGGGGGACACTGAAGCTTTCTTT.

This clonotype showed up just a few times. V and J are TRBV20-1 and TRBJ2-7; TRBD2 is a possible D gene (6 bases). V was shortened by 3 bases and J by 2 bases, with 11 bases between the two germline ends. CDR1 and CDR2 (germline): DFQATT, SNEGSKA (reference sequence). The CDR3 loop spans 13 amino acids. The CDR3 DNA reads as TGCAGTGCTAGCGGGAGCCCAGCCTACGAGCAGTACTTC. Translating gives CSASGSPAYEQYF.

This sequence joins TRBV10-3 and TRBJ2-3, with D possibly called TRBD1 or TRBD2 (5 bases each). The CDR3 consists of 13 residues. Trimming removed 4 bases at V and 3 bases at J, with 8 bases between. Per the germline V gene, CDR1 is ENHRY and CDR2 is SYGVKD. The CDR3 region is CAISGGDTDTQYF. In DNA form, the CDR3 reads TGTGCCATCAGTGGAGGGGATACAGATACGCAGTATTTT.

This clonotype has a count of ten or more. The chain couples TRBV7-2 to TRBJ2-7; D is undetermined. The CDR3 is 12 residues long. V was clipped by 5 bases and J by 3 bases, with 8 bases between them. CDR1 and CDR2 from the germline V gene are SGHTA and FQGNSA. The CDR3 DNA sequence: TGTGCCAGCAGCGTCAACGGCTACGAGCAGTACTTC. Protein: CASSVNGYEQYF.

J is TRBJ2-5 and V is TRBV25-1; the D is unclear. Germline V gene data show CDR1 as MGHDK and CDR2 as SYGVNS. The CDR3 contains 12 residues. Deletions cut 4 bases from V and 3 bases from J, with 6 bases between. CDR3 amino acids: CASSARKETQYF. The CDR3, as DNA: TGTGCCAGCAGTGCAAGAAAAGAGACCCAGTACTTC.

The rearrangement links TRBV7-2 to TRBJ2-5, with D possibly called TRBD1 or TRBD2 (5 bases each). V gave up 5 bases and J gave up 5 bases, with 12 bases separating them. There are 13 residues in the CDR3. Per germline, CDR1 SGHTA and CDR2 FQGNSA. The CDR3 DNA reads TGTGCCAGCAGCGCGGGTGAGGGGGAGACCCAGTACTTC. Translating it yields CASSAGEGETQYF.